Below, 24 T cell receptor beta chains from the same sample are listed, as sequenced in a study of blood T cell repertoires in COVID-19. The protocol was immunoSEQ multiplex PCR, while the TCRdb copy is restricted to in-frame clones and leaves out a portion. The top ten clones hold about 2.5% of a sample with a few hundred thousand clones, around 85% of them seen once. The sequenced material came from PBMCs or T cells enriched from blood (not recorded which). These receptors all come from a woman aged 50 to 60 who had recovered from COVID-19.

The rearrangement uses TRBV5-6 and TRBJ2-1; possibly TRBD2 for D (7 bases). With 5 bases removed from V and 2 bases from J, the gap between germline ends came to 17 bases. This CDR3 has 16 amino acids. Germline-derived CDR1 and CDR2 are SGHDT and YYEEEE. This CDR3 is CASRRGAGVPYNEQFF. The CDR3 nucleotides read TGTGCCAGCAGGAGGGGGGCGGGAGTACCCTACAATGAGCAGTTCTTC.

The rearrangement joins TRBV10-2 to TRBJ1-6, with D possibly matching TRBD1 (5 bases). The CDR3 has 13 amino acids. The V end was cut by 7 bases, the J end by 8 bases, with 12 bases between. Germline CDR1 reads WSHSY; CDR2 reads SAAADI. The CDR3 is CASNKGIDSPLHF. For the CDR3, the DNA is TGCGCCAGCAACAAGGGGATAGATTCACCCCTCCACTTT.

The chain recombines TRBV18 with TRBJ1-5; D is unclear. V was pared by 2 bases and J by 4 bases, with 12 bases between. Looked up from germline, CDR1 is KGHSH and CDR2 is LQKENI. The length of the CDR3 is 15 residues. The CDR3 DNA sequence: TGTGCCAGCTCACCAGAAGTAGGAGGTAATCAGCCCCAGCATTTT. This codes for CASSPEVGGNQPQHF.

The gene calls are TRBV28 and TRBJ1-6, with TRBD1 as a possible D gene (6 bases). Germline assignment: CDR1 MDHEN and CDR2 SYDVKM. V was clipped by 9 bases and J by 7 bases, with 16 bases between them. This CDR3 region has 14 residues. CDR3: CASRNRVANSPLHF. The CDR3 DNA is TGTGCCAGTCGGAACAGGGTGGCCAATTCACCCCTCCACTTT.

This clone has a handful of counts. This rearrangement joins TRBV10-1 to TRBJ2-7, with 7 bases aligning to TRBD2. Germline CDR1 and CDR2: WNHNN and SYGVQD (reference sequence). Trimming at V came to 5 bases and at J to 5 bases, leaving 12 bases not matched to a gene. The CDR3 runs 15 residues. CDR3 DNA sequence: TGCGCCAGCAGTCCGGGGTCGCGGGGGAAAGACGAGCAGTACTTC. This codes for CASSPGSRGKDEQYF.

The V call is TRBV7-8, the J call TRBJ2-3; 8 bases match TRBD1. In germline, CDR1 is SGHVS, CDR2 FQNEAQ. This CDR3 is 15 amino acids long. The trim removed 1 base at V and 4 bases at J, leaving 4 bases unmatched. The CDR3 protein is CASSLGRTGSDTQYF. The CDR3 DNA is TGTGCCAGCAGCTTAGGGAGGACAGGGTCAGATACGCAGTATTTT. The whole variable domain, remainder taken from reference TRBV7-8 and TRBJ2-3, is GAGVSQSPRYKVAKRGQDVALRCDPISGHVSLFWYQQALGQGPEFLTYFQNEAQLDKSGLPSDRFFAERPEGSVSTLKIQRTQQEDSAVYLCASSLGRTGSDTQYFGPGTRLTVL.

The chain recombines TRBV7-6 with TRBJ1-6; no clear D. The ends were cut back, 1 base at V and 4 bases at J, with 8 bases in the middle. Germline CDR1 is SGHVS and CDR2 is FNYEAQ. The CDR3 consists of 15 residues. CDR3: CASSLGPEYNSPLHF. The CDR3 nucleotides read TGTGCCAGCAGCTTAGGTCCGGAGTATAATTCACCCCTCCACTTT.

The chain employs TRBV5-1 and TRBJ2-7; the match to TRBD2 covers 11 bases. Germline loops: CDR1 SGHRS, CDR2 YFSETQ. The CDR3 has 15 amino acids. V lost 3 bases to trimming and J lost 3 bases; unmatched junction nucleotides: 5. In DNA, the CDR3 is TGCGCCAGCAGCTCCCTGACTAGCGGGGACTACGAGCAGTACTTC. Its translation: CASSSLTSGDYEQYF.

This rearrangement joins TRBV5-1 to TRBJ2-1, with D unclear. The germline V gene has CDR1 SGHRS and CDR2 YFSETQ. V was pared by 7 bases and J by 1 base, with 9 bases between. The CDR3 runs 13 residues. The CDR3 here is CASGEDSYNEQFF. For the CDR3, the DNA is TGCGCCAGCGGTGAGGATTCCTACAATGAGCAGTTCTTC.

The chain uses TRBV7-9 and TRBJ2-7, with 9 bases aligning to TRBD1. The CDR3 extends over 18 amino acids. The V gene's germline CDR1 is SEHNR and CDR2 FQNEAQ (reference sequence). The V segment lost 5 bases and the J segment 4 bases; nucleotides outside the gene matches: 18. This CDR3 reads CASSQKRGSRDRAYEQYF. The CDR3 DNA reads TGTGCCAGCAGCCAGAAGAGGGGGTCCCGGGACAGGGCGTACGAGCAGTACTTC. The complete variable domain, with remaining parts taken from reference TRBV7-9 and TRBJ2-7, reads DTGVSQNPRHKITKRGQNVTFRCDPISEHNRLYWYRQTLGQGPEFLTYFQNEAQLEKSRLLSDRFSAERPKGSFSTLEIQRTEQGDSAMYLCASSQKRGSRDRAYEQYFGPGTRLTVT.

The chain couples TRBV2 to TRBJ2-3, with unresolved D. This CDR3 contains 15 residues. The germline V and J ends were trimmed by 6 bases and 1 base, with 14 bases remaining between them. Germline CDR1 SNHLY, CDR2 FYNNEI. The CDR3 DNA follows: TGTGCCAGCAGAGAAAAAGACACTCGCACAGATACGCAGTATTTT. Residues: CASREKDTRTDTQYF.

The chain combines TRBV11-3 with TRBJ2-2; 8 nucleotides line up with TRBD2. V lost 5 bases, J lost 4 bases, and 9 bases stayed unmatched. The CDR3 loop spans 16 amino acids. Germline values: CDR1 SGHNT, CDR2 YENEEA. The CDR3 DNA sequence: TGTGCCAGCAGCCCCCTGGCGGGAGGCGTCACCGGGGAGCTGTTTTTT. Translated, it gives CASSPLAGGVTGELFF.

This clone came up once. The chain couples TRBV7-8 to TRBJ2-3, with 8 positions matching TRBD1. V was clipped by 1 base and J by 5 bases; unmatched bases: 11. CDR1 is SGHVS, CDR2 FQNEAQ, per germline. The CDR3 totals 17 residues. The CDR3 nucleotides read TGTGCCAGCAGCTTAGTGGGTACAGGGGGATCAGGAGATACGCAGTATTTT. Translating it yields CASSLVGTGGSGDTQYF.

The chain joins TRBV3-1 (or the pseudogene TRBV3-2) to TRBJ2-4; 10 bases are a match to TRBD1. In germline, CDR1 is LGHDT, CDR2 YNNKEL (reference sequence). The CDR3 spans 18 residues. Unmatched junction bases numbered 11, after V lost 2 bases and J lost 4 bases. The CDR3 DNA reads TGTGCCAGCAGCCAATCGCTGGGACAGGGGCAACTTAAAAACATTCAGTACTTC. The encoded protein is CASSQSLGQGQLKNIQYF.

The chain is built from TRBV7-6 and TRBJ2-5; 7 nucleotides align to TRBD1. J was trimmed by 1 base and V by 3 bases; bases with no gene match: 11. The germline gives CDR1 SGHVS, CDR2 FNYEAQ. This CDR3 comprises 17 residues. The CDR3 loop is CASSFPLRGPAQETQYF. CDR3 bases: TGTGCCAGCAGCTTTCCCCTGAGGGGGCCCGCCCAAGAGACCCAGTACTTC.

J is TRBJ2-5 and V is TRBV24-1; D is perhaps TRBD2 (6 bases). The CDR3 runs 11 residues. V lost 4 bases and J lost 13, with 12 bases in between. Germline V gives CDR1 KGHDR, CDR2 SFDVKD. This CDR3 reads CATSEGGNMYF. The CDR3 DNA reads TGTGCCACCAGTGAGGGCGGGAATATGTACTTC.

CDR3: CARSTGQGVFQPQHF. CDR3 coding DNA: TGTGCCAGAAGTACGGGACAGGGGGTCTTTCAGCCCCAGCATTTT. The chain carries TRBV5-3 and TRBJ1-5; TRBD1 agrees at 11 bases. TRBV5-3 is treated as an ORF (open reading frame) with a function not yet certain. The V and J ends lost 5 bases and 6 bases, in that order; junction bases with no gene match: 7. The CDR3 consists of 15 residues.

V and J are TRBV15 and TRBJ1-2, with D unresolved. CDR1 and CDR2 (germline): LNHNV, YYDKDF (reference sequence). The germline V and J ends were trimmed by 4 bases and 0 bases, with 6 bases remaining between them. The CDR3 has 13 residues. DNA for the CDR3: TGTGCCACCAGCACGGGAACTAACTATGGCTACACCTTC. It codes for CATSTGTNYGYTF.

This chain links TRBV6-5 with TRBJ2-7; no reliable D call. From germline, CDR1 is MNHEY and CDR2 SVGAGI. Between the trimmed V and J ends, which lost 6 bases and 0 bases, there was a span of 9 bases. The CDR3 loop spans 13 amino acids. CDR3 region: CASSLMSSYEQYF. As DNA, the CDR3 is TGTGCCAGCAGCCTAATGAGCTCCTACGAGCAGTACTTC.

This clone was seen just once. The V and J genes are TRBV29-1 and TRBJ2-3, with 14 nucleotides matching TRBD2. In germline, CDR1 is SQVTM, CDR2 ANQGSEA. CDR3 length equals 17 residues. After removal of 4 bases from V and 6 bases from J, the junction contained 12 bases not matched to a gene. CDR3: CSVAGTSGGRSRDTQYF. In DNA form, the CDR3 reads TGCAGCGTTGCCGGGACTAGCGGGGGACGGTCGCGGGATACGCAGTATTTT.

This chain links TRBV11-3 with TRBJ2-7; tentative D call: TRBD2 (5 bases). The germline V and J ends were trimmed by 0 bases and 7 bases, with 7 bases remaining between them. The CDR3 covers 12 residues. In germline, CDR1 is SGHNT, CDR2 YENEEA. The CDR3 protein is CASSLDSGEQYF. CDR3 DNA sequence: TGTGCCAGCAGCTTAGATTCGGGGGAGCAGTACTTC.

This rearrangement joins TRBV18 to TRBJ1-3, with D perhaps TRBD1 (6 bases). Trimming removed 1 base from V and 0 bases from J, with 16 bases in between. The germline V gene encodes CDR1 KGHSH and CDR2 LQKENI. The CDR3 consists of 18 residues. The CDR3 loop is CASSPLPTGPNSGNTIYF. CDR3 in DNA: TGTGCCAGCTCACCACTTCCGACAGGCCCCAACTCTGGAAACACCATATATTTT.

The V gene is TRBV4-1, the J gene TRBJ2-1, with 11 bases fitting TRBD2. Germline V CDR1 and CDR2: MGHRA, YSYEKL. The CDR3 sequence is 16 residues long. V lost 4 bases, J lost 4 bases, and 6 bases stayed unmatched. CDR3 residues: CASSRSGLAVYNEQFF. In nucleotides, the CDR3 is TGCGCCAGCAGCCGGTCGGGACTAGCGGTTTACAATGAGCAGTTCTTC.

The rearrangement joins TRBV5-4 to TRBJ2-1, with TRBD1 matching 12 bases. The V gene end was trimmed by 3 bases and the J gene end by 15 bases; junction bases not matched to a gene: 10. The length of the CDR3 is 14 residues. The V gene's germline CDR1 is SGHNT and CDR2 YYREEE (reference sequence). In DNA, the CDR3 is TGTGCCAGCAGCTCCGGGACAGGGGGCTCTGGTCCGTTCTTC. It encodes CASSSGTGGSGPFF.